This T cell receptor beta chain was identified in a study of shared T cell receptors in the human thymus. This clone was counted between two and nine times. Germline trimming cut 5 bases from V and 4 bases from J; bases unmatched to any gene: 5. CDR3 length: 14 residues. The V gene's germline CDR1 is SGHAT and CDR2 FQNNGV. Clones were sequenced by immunoSEQ multiplex PCR, and TCRdb holds only the in-frame ones, with some missing. Altogether 650,000 to 950,000 clones are present, approximately 83% being singletons, with the ten largest covering around 0.01%. The same sample was also studied in work on human thymus T cells. That paper states: The thymus tissue came from resections taken during corrective heart surgery. Repertoires sampled from thymus and blood appeared biased in V and J gene usage. A high degree of thymic repertoire overlap among unrelated individuals was reported in related research.

This TCR derives from a girl in the first two years of life with a congenital heart defect. The rearrangement uses TRBV11-2 and TRBJ1-2; 9 bases fit TRBD1. Material for sequencing was thymocytes. The CDR3 bases are TGTGCCAGCAGCCTAACAGGGGGCGGCTATGGCTACACCTTC. This codes for CASSLTGGGYGYTF.